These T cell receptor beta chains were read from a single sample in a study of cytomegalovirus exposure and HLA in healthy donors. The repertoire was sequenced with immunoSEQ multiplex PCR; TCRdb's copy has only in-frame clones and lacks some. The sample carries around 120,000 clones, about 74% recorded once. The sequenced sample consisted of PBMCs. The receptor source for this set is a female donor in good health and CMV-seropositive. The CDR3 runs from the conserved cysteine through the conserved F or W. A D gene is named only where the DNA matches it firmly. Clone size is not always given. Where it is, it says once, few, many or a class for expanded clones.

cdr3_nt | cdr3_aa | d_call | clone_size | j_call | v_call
TGTGCCAGCTCACCTGGGACAGATAGCAATCAGCCCCAGCATTTT | CASSPGTDSNQPQHF | TRBD1 | few | TRBJ1-5 | TRBV18
TGTGCCAGCAGCTTAACCCGGGTGAACACTGAAGCTTTCTTT | CASSLTRVNTEAFF | NA | NA | TRBJ1-1 | TRBV7-3
TGTGCCATCAAGGACAGCTCTTCCTACTCCTACAATGAGCAGTTCTTC | CAIKDSSSYSYNEQFF | NA | NA | TRBJ2-1 | TRBV10-3
TGTGCCAGCAGTTCCCCCCCCCGCTACGAGCAGTACTTC | CASSSPPRYEQYF | NA | NA | TRBJ2-7 | TRBV27
TGTGCCAGCAGCCGGGACAGGGCCAATGAGCAGTTCTTC | CASSRDRANEQFF | TRBD1 | NA | TRBJ2-1 | TRBV2
TGCGCCAGCAGCCGGGACAGAATGAACACTGAAGCTTTCTTT | CASSRDRMNTEAFF | TRBD1 | few | TRBJ1-1 | TRBV5-1
TGTGCCAGCAGCCCTCGACAGGGCTTGGAGACCCAGTACTTC | CASSPRQGLETQYF | TRBD1 | NA | TRBJ2-5 | TRBV11-2
TGCGCCAGCAGCTTGGGGGACAGCTCCTATAATTCACCCCTCCACTTT | CASSLGDSSYNSPLHF | TRBD1 | NA | TRBJ1-6 | TRBV5-1
TGTGCCAGCAGCCAAACTCCGGGACAGGGGGCGGGTGGCTACACCTTC | CASSQTPGQGAGGYTF | TRBD1 | NA | TRBJ1-2 | TRBV4-2
TGTGCCAGCATCCCACCGGGGACAGGGAACACTGAAGCTTTCTTT | CASIPPGTGNTEAFF | TRBD1 | NA | TRBJ1-1 | TRBV2
TGTGCCAGCTCACCTACAGGGGTGTCGAACACTGAAGCTTTCTTT | CASSPTGVSNTEAFF | TRBD1 | NA | TRBJ1-1 | TRBV18
TGTGCCAGTAGCGGGGACAGGGATAGTGAGCAGTTCTTC | CASSGDRDSEQFF | TRBD1 | NA | TRBJ2-1 | TRBV19
TGTGCCAGTAGTATAGCTGTCTACAATGAGCAGTTCTTC | CASSIAVYNEQFF | NA | NA | TRBJ2-1 | TRBV19
TGTGCCAGCAGCCCTGGGCCAGTTCCTCGGGAGCAGTACTTC | CASSPGPVPREQYF | NA | NA | TRBJ2-5 | TRBV6-5
TGTGCCAGCTCACAGAACAGGGGTCGCAGCTCAGACACTGAAGCTTTCTTT | CASSQNRGRSSDTEAFF | TRBD1 | NA | TRBJ1-1 | TRBV18
TGCGCCAGCAGCCGGACAGGGGCTGGAAACACCATATATTTT | CASSRTGAGNTIYF | TRBD1 | few | TRBJ1-3 | TRBV4-3
TGTGCTAGCAGCCCACGGAGAAGGGCAGGGGAAGGCAATGAGCAGTTCTTC | CASSPRRRAGEGNEQFF | NA | NA | TRBJ2-1 | TRBV7-7
TGCGCCAGCAGCATTACAGGGATATCAACTAATGAAAAACTGTTTTTT | CASSITGISTNEKLFF | NA | NA | TRBJ1-4 | TRBV5-1
TGTGCCAGCAGCAATCACCGGAGGGAGCGCTCCTACGAGCAGTACTTC | CASSNHRRERSYEQYF | NA | NA | TRBJ2-7 | TRBV28
TGTGCCAGCTCACCGATGCCTAGCGGGGGGGCCAGGGATACGCAGTATTTT | CASSPMPSGGARDTQYF | TRBD2 | NA | TRBJ2-3 | TRBV18
TGTGCCAGCAGTTACCGGGATCCGGGGGTGGGTCAGCCCCAGCATTTT | CASSYRDPGVGQPQHF | NA | NA | TRBJ1-5 | TRBV6-6
TGTGCCAGCTCCTCAGGGGTCCATGAGCAGTTCTTC | CASSSGVHEQFF | NA | NA | TRBJ2-1 | TRBV18
TGCGCCAGCAGCTCCCTAGGATTTATTTGGGAGCAGTACTTC | CASSSLGFIWEQYF | NA | once | TRBJ2-7 | TRBV5-1
TGTGCCAGCAGCGCGACTGTCACCGGGGAGCTGTTTTTT | CASSATVTGELFF | NA | once | TRBJ2-2 | TRBV9
TGTGCCAGCAGCTTTCAAAGCGTCGAGACCCAGTACTTC | CASSFQSVETQYF | NA | NA | TRBJ2-5 | TRBV7-9
TGTGCCATCAGTGAGTCGATGAGGGCGGACAGGAGGGAAGCTTTCTTT | CAISESMRADRREAFF | TRBD1 | NA | TRBJ1-1 | TRBV10-3
TGTGCCAGCAGTTTCCCACTAGCGGGCGGTAACACCGGGGAGCTGTTTTTT | CASSFPLAGGNTGELFF | TRBD2 | NA | TRBJ2-2 | TRBV27
TGTGCCAGCAGCTTAGCTCCTGGGGCGGGAGGCGCAGATACGCAGTATTTT | CASSLAPGAGGADTQYF | TRBD2 | NA | TRBJ2-3 | TRBV7-9
TGCGCCAGCAGCTTCTCTGGGGCGCCAAGCACCGGGGAGCTGTTTTTT | CASSFSGAPSTGELFF | NA | NA | TRBJ2-2 | TRBV5-1
TGTGCCAGCTCACCACGATCGTCGACTAGCGGGAGTGGGACCCAGTACTTC | CASSPRSSTSGSGTQYF | TRBD2 | NA | TRBJ2-5 | TRBV18
TGCGCCAGCAGCCAGGGACAGGGGAGCACAGATACGCAGTATTTT | CASSQGQGSTDTQYF | TRBD1 | NA | TRBJ2-3 | TRBV4-3
TGCGCCAGCAGCTTGTCCCCCACCTCTAGCGGGAGGGGGCGGACCGGGGAGCTGTTTTTT | CASSLSPTSSGRGRTGELFF | TRBD2 | NA | TRBJ2-2 | TRBV5-1
TGTGCCAGCTCACTACAGGGGCCTTCCTACAATGAGCAGTTCTTC | CASSLQGPSYNEQFF | TRBD1 | NA | TRBJ2-1 | TRBV18
TGTGCCAGCAAGGAGGGAGGGGCGTACGAGCAGTACTTC | CASKEGGAYEQYF | TRBD2 | NA | TRBJ2-7 | TRBV6-5
TGCGCCAGCAGTGAGTTTGGACTAGCGGGAAGCTCCTACAATGAGCAGTTCTTC | CASSEFGLAGSSYNEQFF | TRBD2 | NA | TRBJ2-1 | TRBV10-1
TGTGCCAGCAGCCCCCGGGAGAGCTCCTACAATGAGCAGTTCTTC | CASSPRESSYNEQFF | NA | NA | TRBJ2-1 | TRBV5-5
TGTGCCAGCAGCTCGCGGACTAGCGGGGGGGCCTGGGGCACCGGGGAGCTGTTTTTT | CASSSRTSGGAWGTGELFF | TRBD2 | NA | TRBJ2-2 | TRBV7-6
TGTGCCAGTTCGGGTGAGGGCGATGATGAAAAACTGTTTTTT | CASSGEGDDEKLFF | NA | NA | TRBJ1-4 | TRBV6-5
TGTGCCAGCAGTTACCTGACAGGGGGCAATGGCTACACCTTC | CASSYLTGGNGYTF | TRBD1 | NA | TRBJ1-2 | TRBV6-5
TGTGCGAGTAAGAAACAGGGAACAACTAATGAAAAACTGTTTTTT | CASKKQGTTNEKLFF | NA | few | TRBJ1-4 | TRBV27
TGCGCCAGCAGCCAAGATGCCCTAGCCGGACCCGGGGAGCTGTTTTTT | CASSQDALAGPGELFF | NA | NA | TRBJ2-2 | TRBV4-1